This passage covers 32 T cell receptor beta chains from one sample sequenced in a study of blood T cell repertoires in COVID-19. Libraries were prepared by immunoSEQ multiplex PCR; TCRdb keeps only in-frame clonotypes and omits some of them. The sample carries over 120,000 clones, approximately 87% recorded once. Sequencing was performed on peripheral blood. These receptors all come from a woman aged 50 to 65 with active or convalescent COVID-19.

V usage is TRBV15 and J usage is TRBJ2-1; D not resolved. Germline CDR1 reads LNHNV; CDR2 reads YYDKDF (reference sequence). V was pared by 0 bases and J by 2 bases, with 11 bases between. The CDR3 is 16 amino acids. CDR3 amino acids: CATSRDYQRAYNEQFF. In nucleotides, the CDR3 is TGTGCCACCAGCAGAGATTACCAGCGAGCCTACAATGAGCAGTTCTTC.

V and J are TRBV30 and TRBJ1-1; 7 nucleotides agree with TRBD1. The CDR3 covers 15 residues. From germline, CDR1 is GTSNPN and CDR2 SVGIG (reference sequence). V dropped 4 bases and J dropped 0; count of bases not matched to a gene: 8. The CDR3 protein is CAWKQGRQMNTEAFF. The DNA for the CDR3 is TGTGCCTGGAAACAGGGGCGCCAGATGAACACTGAAGCTTTCTTT.

The rearrangement uses TRBV30 and TRBJ1-1; 9 bases align to TRBD1. The trim removed 2 bases at V and 7 bases at J, leaving 2 bases unmatched. This CDR3 has 12 amino acids. Per the germline V gene, CDR1 is GTSNPN and CDR2 is SVGIG (reference sequence). This CDR3 reads CAWSLGQGEAFF. CDR3 DNA: TGTGCCTGGAGTCTGGGACAGGGTGAAGCTTTCTTT.

The chain carries TRBV7-2 and TRBJ1-3; D ambiguous. The CDR3 contains 13 residues. The V and J ends lost 6 bases and 0 bases respectively, with 6 bases between them. CDR1 and CDR2 (germline): SGHTA, FQGNSA. The DNA of the CDR3 is TGTGCCAGCAGGGCCCCCTCTGGAAACACCATATATTTT. This codes for CASRAPSGNTIYF.

This clone was counted a single time. CDR3: CASNTGGGSNQPQHF. In DNA, the CDR3 is TGTGCCAGTAATACAGGGGGCGGAAGCAATCAGCCCCAGCATTTT. The J gene is TRBJ1-5, the V gene TRBV19, with TRBD1 matching 9 bases. CDR3 length equals 15 residues. J lost 1 base, V lost 7 bases, and 5 bases had no gene match. The germline V gene encodes CDR1 LNHDA and CDR2 SQIVND (reference sequence).

The chain links TRBV4-3 to TRBJ2-7; D call uncertain. The length of the CDR3 is 14 residues. Germline V gene sequence: CDR1 LGHNA, CDR2 YSLEER. V was clipped by 1 base and J by 1 base, with 8 bases between them. CDR3 protein: CASSQVPQSYEQYF. CDR3 sequence (DNA): TGCGCCAGCAGCCAAGTTCCCCAATCCTACGAGCAGTACTTC.

The chain couples TRBV6-5 to TRBJ1-1; 7 bases agree with TRBD1. The length of the CDR3 is 14 residues. V shed 2 bases, J shed 3 bases, and the junction held 3 bases outside the gene matches. CDR1 MNHEY and CDR2 SVGAGI come from the germline V gene. CDR3 residues: CASSYAGQYTEAFF. The CDR3 DNA reads as TGTGCCAGCAGTTACGCGGGACAGTACACTGAAGCTTTCTTT.

The chain carries TRBV18 and TRBJ2-3; 9 positions match TRBD1. This CDR3 is 16 amino acids long. The V and J ends lost 3 bases and 4 bases, in that order; junction bases with no gene match: 8. Per germline, CDR1 KGHSH and CDR2 LQKENI. In DNA, the CDR3 is TGTGCCAGCTCACCCGGGGACAGGGCTCGGGCAGATACGCAGTATTTT. Its protein product is CASSPGDRARADTQYF.

The chain uses TRBV28 and TRBJ2-7; 10 positions agree with TRBD2. CDR3 length equals 17 residues. CDR1 is MDHEN and CDR2 is SYDVKM in the germline V gene. V was clipped by 3 bases and J by 6 bases; unmatched bases: 14. CDR3 nucleotides: TGTGCCAGCAGTTTCCAACTCAAGCGGGAGGGATTAGGCGAGCAGTACTTC. It encodes CASSFQLKREGLGEQYF.

J is TRBJ1-2 and V is TRBV7-2; no clear D. V was shortened by 1 base and J by 0 bases, with 9 bases between the two germline ends. The germline gives CDR1 SGHTA, CDR2 FQGNSA. The CDR3 length is 15 residues. The CDR3 nucleotides are TGTGCCAGCAGCTTAGGTGGAGGCTCTAACTATGGCTACACCTTC. It specifies CASSLGGGSNYGYTF. Based on the CDR3 plus reference TRBV7-2 and TRBJ1-2, the full variable domain is GAGVSQSPSNKVTEKGKDVELRCDPISGHTALYWYRQSLGQGLEFLIYFQGNSAPDKSGLPSDRFSAERTGGSVSTLTIQRTQQEDSAVYLCASSLGGGSNYGYTFGSGTRLTVV.

The chain employs TRBV19 and TRBJ1-5; TRBD1 matches at 7 bases. This CDR3 has 17 residues. Trimming removed 3 bases from V and 7 bases from J; junction bases left unmatched: 15. Germline values: CDR1 LNHDA, CDR2 SQIVND (reference sequence). The CDR3 region has the DNA TGTGCCAGTAGTATTCCCACTTCGACAGGGTCCAGGCAGCCCCAGCATTTT. It codes for CASSIPTSTGSRQPQHF.

The chain employs TRBV7-9 and TRBJ2-7; TRBD1 matches 9 bases. Germline-derived CDR1 and CDR2 are SEHNR and FQNEAQ (reference sequence). The CDR3 is made up of 16 amino acids. Germline trimming cut 5 bases from V and 0 bases from J; bases unmatched to any gene: 8. The CDR3 sequence is CASSDGTGLSSYEQYF. The CDR3 bases are TGTGCCAGCAGCGACGGGACAGGGCTAAGCTCCTACGAGCAGTACTTC. The variable domain in full, with the rest retrieved from reference TRBV7-9 and TRBJ2-7, is DTGVSQNPRHKITKRGQNVTFRCDPISEHNRLYWYRQTLGQGPEFLTYFQNEAQLEKSRLLSDRFSAERPKGSFSTLEIQRTEQGDSAMYLCASSDGTGLSSYEQYFGPGTRLTVT.

The chain has TRBV6-2 or TRBV6-3 and TRBJ2-5; TRBD2 agrees at 12 bases. This CDR3 has 17 amino acids. The ends lost 5 bases at V and 5 bases at J; junction bases unmatched: 12. CDR1 is MNHEY, CDR2 SVGEGT, per germline. This CDR3 reads CASSRPPTSGSKETQYF. CDR3 in DNA: TGTGCCAGCAGTCGCCCCCCGACTAGCGGGAGTAAGGAGACCCAGTACTTC.

The chain uses TRBV25-1 and TRBJ2-6; TRBD1 aligns across 10 bases. Trimming at V came to 7 bases and at J to 0 bases, leaving 3 bases not matched to a gene. The CDR3 has 16 residues. Germline V gene data show CDR1 as MGHDK and CDR2 as SYGVNS. CDR3 in amino acids: CASTWDRGSGANVLTF. The DNA of the CDR3 is TGTGCCAGCACCTGGGACAGGGGCTCTGGGGCCAACGTCCTGACTTTC.

The chain has TRBV3-1 (or the pseudogene TRBV3-2) and TRBJ1-3; 7 nucleotides agree with TRBD1. This CDR3 region has 15 residues. Germline V CDR1 and CDR2: LGHDT, YNNKEL (reference sequence). The J segment lost 4 bases and the V segment lost 2 bases, leaving 5 bases of the junction unmatched. The CDR3 coding sequence is TGTGCCAGCAGCCAACAGGGGGTGGGAGGAAACACCATATATTTT. This encodes CASSQQGVGGNTIYF.

The V and J genes are TRBV3-1 (or the pseudogene TRBV3-2) and TRBJ2-3, with a weak D call TRBD2 (7 bases). CDR1 is LGHDT and CDR2 is YNNKEL in the germline V gene (reference sequence). Between the trimmed V and J ends, which lost 4 bases and 0 bases, there was a span of 17 bases. The CDR3 is 17 amino acids. This chain's CDR3 is CASSRGGGRASTDTQYF. The CDR3 nucleotides are TGTGCCAGCAGCCGCGGCGGGGGCAGGGCAAGCACAGATACGCAGTATTTT.

This rearrangement joins TRBV11-1 to TRBJ2-5; 8 nucleotides align to TRBD2. Germline V gene sequence: CDR1 SGHAT, CDR2 FQDESV (reference sequence). V lost 5 bases and J lost 4; bases outside the gene matches: 9. The CDR3 sequence is 15 residues long. DNA for the CDR3: TGTGCCAGCAGCGGCCAGCGGGGGCGTCGAGAGACCCAGTACTTC. Translated: CASSGQRGRRETQYF.

This chain joins TRBV2 and TRBJ2-1; D is unresolved. V was pared by 7 bases and J by 3 bases, with 10 bases between. Germline assignment: CDR1 SNHLY and CDR2 FYNNEI. The CDR3 sequence is 13 residues long. CDR3 sequence: CASNDMGYNEQFF. CDR3 coding DNA: TGTGCCAGCAACGACATGGGCTACAATGAGCAGTTCTTC. The full variable domain, completed using reference TRBV2 and TRBJ2-1, is EPEVTQTPSHQVTQMGQEVILRCVPISNHLYFYWYRQILGQKVEFLVSFYNNEISEKSEIFDDQFSVERPDGSNFTLKIRSTKLEDSAMYFCASNDMGYNEQFFGPGTRLTVL.

The gene calls are TRBV6-6 and TRBJ1-5; perhaps TRBD1 as D (5 bases). In germline, CDR1 is MNHNY, CDR2 SVGAGI (reference sequence). The CDR3 contains 13 residues. Trimming pared 7 bases from V and 9 bases from J, leaving 16 bases between. CDR3 amino acids: CASTTSSGGPQHF. CDR3 coding DNA: TGTGCCAGCACTACCTCCTCGGGGGGGCCCCAGCATTTT.

V and J are TRBV11-2 and TRBJ2-5; perhaps TRBD1 as D (6 bases). The germline CDR1 and CDR2 sequences are SGHAT and FQNNGV. The CDR3 spans 14 residues. The germline V and J ends were trimmed by 5 bases and 5 bases, with 15 bases remaining between them. The CDR3 nucleotides read TGTGCCAGCAGCCTCAGTAGGGGGATCGAGACCCAGTACTTC. Translated: CASSLSRGIETQYF.

This chain links TRBV5-5 with TRBJ1-2; 9 bases line up with TRBD1. Germline lookup yields CDR1 SGHKS and CDR2 YYEKEE (reference sequence). V lost 4 bases and J lost 7; bases outside the gene matches: 8. The CDR3 has 14 amino acids. The CDR3 DNA reads TGTGCCAGCAGCCCTCGCACAGGGGGCTTTGGCTACACCTTC. Translated: CASSPRTGGFGYTF.

The V gene is TRBV2, the J gene TRBJ2-1, with 7 bases aligning to TRBD2. CDR3 length equals 15 residues. The germline CDR1 and CDR2 sequences are SNHLY and FYNNEI. The ends lost 2 bases at V and 6 bases at J; junction bases unmatched: 7. CDR3 amino acids: CASSESGVRGNEQFF. In DNA, the CDR3 is TGTGCCAGCAGTGAAAGCGGGGTGAGGGGCAATGAGCAGTTCTTC.

This chain uses TRBV18 with TRBJ1-1, with TRBD1 as a possible D gene (5 bases). The CDR3 extends over 14 amino acids. V was trimmed by 3 bases and J by 1 base, leaving 9 bases between them. Germline values: CDR1 KGHSH, CDR2 LQKENI. The CDR3 DNA reads TGTGCCAGCTCACCGCAAGGACAGAACACTGAAGCTTTCTTT. Translated: CASSPQGQNTEAFF.

The gene calls are TRBV28 and TRBJ2-1; D gene ambiguous. V was cut by 4 bases and J by 0 bases, with 4 bases left in between. Germline CDR1 MDHEN, CDR2 SYDVKM. This CDR3 comprises 13 residues. Here the CDR3 reads CASSYGSYNEQFF. The CDR3 DNA follows: TGTGCCAGCAGTTACGGCTCCTACAATGAGCAGTTCTTC.

The V gene is TRBV19, the J gene TRBJ1-1; TRBD1 matches 7 bases. Per the germline V gene, CDR1 is LNHDA and CDR2 is SQIVND (reference sequence). Trimming removed 2 bases from V and 1 base from J; junction bases left unmatched: 16. This CDR3 is 19 amino acids long. CDR3 loop: CASSIRAGGLRSGNTEAFF. CDR3 DNA sequence: TGTGCCAGTAGTATACGGGCAGGGGGGTTAAGGAGTGGGAACACTGAAGCTTTCTTT.

V gene TRBV25-1 combines with J gene TRBJ1-1; possible D gene TRBD1, 5 bases. The CDR3 has 13 residues. CDR1 MGHDK and CDR2 SYGVNS come from the germline V gene. With 3 bases removed from V and 7 bases from J, the gap between germline ends came to 12 bases. The CDR3 nucleotides are TGTGCCAGCAGTGATAACTTCCAGGGTGAAGCTTTCTTT. This codes for CASSDNFQGEAFF.

The V gene is TRBV28, the J gene TRBJ1-4, with 7 bases fitting TRBD1. The V segment lost 2 bases and the J segment 0 bases; nucleotides outside the gene matches: 6. The CDR3 consists of 17 residues. Germline V gives CDR1 MDHEN, CDR2 SYDVKM. The CDR3 protein is CASSLGRGFATNEKLFF. The CDR3 DNA reads TGTGCCAGCAGTTTAGGCAGGGGGTTTGCAACTAATGAAAAACTGTTTTTT.

The rearrangement joins TRBV18 to TRBJ1-1; 10 positions match TRBD1. Trimming cost V 3 bases and J 5 bases; bases outside gene matches: 12. Per the germline V gene, CDR1 is KGHSH and CDR2 is LQKENI. This CDR3 is built from 17 residues. The CDR3 loop reads CASSPFWTGGKWTEAFF. The CDR3 nucleotides read TGTGCCAGCTCACCTTTTTGGACAGGGGGTAAATGGACTGAAGCTTTCTTT.

The chain recombines TRBV16 with TRBJ1-4, with 12 bases fitting TRBD1. Germline V lookup: CDR1 KGHSY, CDR2 FQNENV. V lost 6 bases, J lost 5 bases, and 7 bases stayed unmatched. The CDR3 length is 16 residues. The CDR3 sequence is CASSSGTGGLNEKLFF. The CDR3 coding sequence is TGTGCCAGCAGTTCCGGGACAGGGGGCCTCAATGAAAAACTGTTTTTT.

This chain connects TRBV6-1 to TRBJ2-7, with D maybe TRBD1 (6 bases). V dropped 1 base and J dropped 1 base, with 8 bases sitting between them. Looked up from germline, CDR1 is MNHNS and CDR2 is SASEGT. The CDR3 extends over 14 amino acids. This CDR3 is CASSEVRGSYEQYF. As DNA, the CDR3 is TGTGCCAGCAGTGAAGTAAGGGGGTCCTACGAGCAGTACTTC.

The V call is TRBV3-1 (or the pseudogene TRBV3-2), the J call TRBJ2-5, with D maybe TRBD2 (7 bases). Germline V lookup: CDR1 LGHDT, CDR2 YNNKEL (reference sequence). V was trimmed by 6 bases and J by 4 bases, leaving 18 bases between them. There are 15 residues in the CDR3. This chain's CDR3 is CASSKNRGASETQYF. As DNA, the CDR3 is TGTGCCAGCAGTAAAAACCGGGGGGCTTCAGAGACCCAGTACTTC.

The J gene is TRBJ1-1, the V gene TRBV7-9, with 8 positions matching TRBD1. J gave up 3 bases and V 3 bases, and 3 bases lay outside the gene matches. Germline-derived CDR1 and CDR2 are SEHNR and FQNEAQ (reference sequence). The CDR3 runs to 14 residues. CDR3 in amino acids: CASSFKQGDTEAFF. CDR3 sequence (DNA): TGTGCCAGCAGCTTCAAACAGGGGGACACTGAAGCTTTCTTT.